The 26 T cell receptor beta chains presented below share a single source sample, sequenced in a study of cytomegalovirus exposure and HLA in healthy donors. It was with 60 Vbeta and 13 Jbeta primers that the PCR ran. Sequencing used immunoSEQ multiplex PCR; TCRdb keeps in-frame clones, though not all of them. The table shows 70,000 to 85,000 clones, with 74% occurring only once. The sequencing input was PBMCs. These receptors all come from a man aged 40-49 years in good health and CMV-seropositive.

The chain has TRBV7-6 and TRBJ2-2; D is unresolved. This CDR3 contains 14 residues. The V end was cut by 1 base, the J end by 3 bases, with 6 bases between. The V gene's germline CDR1 is SGHVS and CDR2 FNYEAQ. CDR3: CASSLDSYTGELFF. Written as DNA, the CDR3 is TGTGCCAGCAGCTTAGACAGCTACACCGGGGAGCTGTTTTTT. The full variable domain, with the rest looked up from reference TRBV7-6 and TRBJ2-2, is GAGVSQSPRYKVTKRGQDVALRCDPISGHVSLYWYRQALGQGPEFLTYFNYEAQQDKSGLPNDRFSAERPEGSISTLTIQRTEQRDSAMYRCASSLDSYTGELFFGEGSRLTVL.

This chain joins TRBV30 and TRBJ2-5; 7 bases match TRBD2. The germline V gene encodes CDR1 GTSNPN and CDR2 SVGIG (reference sequence). The trim removed 3 bases at V and 6 bases at J, leaving 10 bases unmatched. CDR3 size: 14 residues. The CDR3 spells CAWSTTGSGKTQYF. In DNA form, the CDR3 reads TGTGCCTGGAGCACCACAGGAAGCGGGAAGACCCAGTACTTC.

V and J are TRBV18 and TRBJ2-3; tentative D call: TRBD2 (5 bases). Germline CDR1 is KGHSH and CDR2 is LQKENI. The CDR3 totals 11 residues. V was pared by 0 bases and J by 11 bases, with 6 bases between. The CDR3 protein is CASSPPGRQYF. CDR3 bases: TGTGCCAGCTCACCACCAGGGAGGCAGTATTTT.

The V call is TRBV4-1, the J call TRBJ2-7; a possible D gene is TRBD1 (5 bases). The CDR3 runs to 15 residues. The germline V gene has CDR1 MGHRA and CDR2 YSYEKL. V gave up 4 bases and J gave up 1 base, with 14 bases separating them. CDR3 protein: CASSPKMTVSYEQYF. The CDR3 bases are TGCGCCAGCAGCCCAAAGATGACAGTTTCCTACGAGCAGTACTTC.

The chain joins TRBV6-1 to TRBJ2-7; perhaps TRBD2 as D (7 bases). Germline lookup yields CDR1 MNHNS and CDR2 SASEGT. Trimming took off 7 bases at V and 4 bases at J, with 11 bases between the two ends. This CDR3 is built from 12 residues. CDR3 sequence (DNA): TGTGCCAGCACGGGGGGCGGGTACGAGCAGTACTTC. It is translated as CASTGGGYEQYF.

V usage is TRBV19 and J usage is TRBJ2-2; D might be TRBD2 (6 bases). The V gene's germline CDR1 is LNHDA and CDR2 SQIVND (reference sequence). The CDR3 contains 14 residues. Trimming removed 5 bases from V and 7 bases from J, with 14 bases in between. The CDR3 here is CASSRRRGGGELFF. The DNA of the CDR3 is TGTGCCAGTAGTCGGAGGAGGGGTGGCGGGGAGCTGTTTTTT.

This clone has just a few counts. The rearrangement links TRBV10-1 to TRBJ2-2; maybe TRBD1 (5 bases). V shed 7 bases and J shed 5 bases, with 11 bases lying between them. The CDR3 has 13 amino acids. Germline V gene lookup returns CDR1 WNHNN and CDR2 SYGVQD (reference sequence). CDR3 sequence (DNA): TGCGCCAGCAAGCCCTCAGGGACCGGGGAGCTGTTTTTT. Translated, it gives CASKPSGTGELFF.

The chain is built from TRBV4-3 and TRBJ1-5; D perhaps matches TRBD1 (6 bases). The CDR3 sequence is 15 residues long. V was clipped by 2 bases and J by 7 bases, with 15 bases between them. Germline assignment: CDR1 LGHNA and CDR2 YSLEER. The CDR3 sequence is CASSQLLGAGQPQHF. For the CDR3, the DNA is TGCGCCAGCAGCCAATTATTGGGGGCTGGACAGCCCCAGCATTTT.

The chain recombines TRBV5-6 with TRBJ1-3; D unresolved. V lost 5 bases and J lost 4, with 19 bases in between. Germline CDR1 SGHDT, CDR2 YYEEEE. This CDR3 has 16 amino acids. The DNA of the CDR3 is TGTGCCAGCAGTGAGTTGAGCGGATGGGTCGGAAACACCATATATTTT. Residues: CASSELSGWVGNTIYF.

The chain joins TRBV5-5 to TRBJ1-5, with 7 bases lining up with TRBD1. The CDR3 spans 14 residues. Germline CDR1 is SGHKS and CDR2 is YYEKEE (reference sequence). Losses at the gene ends were 5 bases for V and 5 bases for J; bases not matched to a gene: 7. The CDR3 sequence: CASSRSTGHQPQHF. The CDR3 DNA is TGTGCCAGCAGTCGGTCGACAGGGCATCAGCCCCAGCATTTT.

The chain combines TRBV5-6 with TRBJ2-5; 8 bases line up with TRBD2. J was trimmed by 5 bases and V by 4 bases; bases with no gene match: 4. Looked up from germline, CDR1 is SGHDT and CDR2 is YYEEEE. This CDR3 is 13 amino acids long. The CDR3 spells CASSAGLGETQYF. The CDR3 region has the DNA TGTGCCAGCAGCGCGGGACTAGGGGAGACCCAGTACTTC.

The chain uses TRBV7-9 and TRBJ2-7; unclear D gene. The CDR3 extends over 12 amino acids. Trimming left V 5 bases short and J 6 bases short, with 11 bases between. The V gene's germline CDR1 is SEHNR and CDR2 FQNEAQ (reference sequence). CDR3: CASSLITLEQYF. In nucleotides, the CDR3 is TGTGCCAGCAGCCTAATTACTCTCGAGCAGTACTTC. Looking up the rest from reference TRBV7-9 and TRBJ2-7 gives the full variable domain: DTGVSQNPRHKITKRGQNVTFRCDPISEHNRLYWYRQTLGQGPEFLTYFQNEAQLEKSRLLSDRFSAERPKGSFSTLEIQRTEQGDSAMYLCASSLITLEQYFGPGTRLTVT.

The chain is built from TRBV6-6 and TRBJ2-5; 7 bases are a match to TRBD2. This CDR3 is 14 amino acids long. J lost 7 bases, V lost 5 bases, and 10 bases had no gene match. Per the germline V gene, CDR1 is MNHNY and CDR2 is SVGAGI (reference sequence). The chain's CDR3 is CASSRTGTTRTQYF. In DNA form, the CDR3 reads TGTGCCAGCAGTCGAACCGGGACTACGAGGACCCAGTACTTC.

The chain uses TRBV4-3 and TRBJ2-7; D is unclear. Trimming removed 0 bases at V and 3 bases at J, with 30 bases between. CDR1 is LGHNA, CDR2 YSLEER, per germline. This CDR3 has 21 residues. The CDR3 loop reads CASSQDLDHREYGAYYYEQYF. The CDR3 bases are TGCGCCAGCAGCCAAGATCTAGACCACCGAGAGTACGGCGCCTACTACTACGAGCAGTACTTC.

The genes are TRBV9 and TRBJ1-1, with D hard to call. The CDR3 extends over 15 amino acids. CDR1 and CDR2 (germline): SGDLS, YYNGEE. V lost 0 bases and J 2 bases, leaving 11 bases between the germline ends. DNA of the CDR3: TGTGCCAGCAGCGTAGGGGCTTACCTAAACACTGAAGCTTTCTTT. This codes for CASSVGAYLNTEAFF.

This clone has a single count. The V call is TRBV5-4, the J call TRBJ2-7, with 7 bases fitting TRBD1. The CDR3 consists of 14 residues. The V gene end was trimmed by 4 bases and the J gene end by 0 bases; junction bases not matched to a gene: 4. Germline loops: CDR1 SGHNT, CDR2 YYREEE (reference sequence). In DNA form, the CDR3 reads TGTGCCAGCAGCCGCGGACAGGCCTCCTACGAGCAGTACTTC. Residues: CASSRGQASYEQYF. Variable domain in full (rest from reference TRBV5-4 and TRBJ2-7): ETGVTQSPTHLIKTRGQQVTLRCSSQSGHNTVSWYQQALGQGPQFIFQYYREEENGRGNFPPRFSGLQFPNYSSELNVNALELDDSALYLCASSRGQASYEQYFGPGTRLTVT.

The chain couples TRBV7-2 to TRBJ1-6; D gene uncertain. CDR1 is SGHTA and CDR2 is FQGNSA in the germline V gene. Trimming took off 1 base at V and 6 bases at J, with 10 bases between the two ends. This CDR3 contains 15 residues. CDR3 sequence: CASSLVAGPNSPLHF. In DNA form, the CDR3 reads TGTGCCAGCAGCTTAGTGGCAGGCCCTAATTCACCCCTCCACTTT.

The genes are TRBV7-9 and TRBJ2-1; 10 positions agree with TRBD1. V was pared by 5 bases and J by 4 bases, with 8 bases of the junction left unmatched. The CDR3 is 16 residues long. Germline values: CDR1 SEHNR, CDR2 FQNEAQ (reference sequence). The DNA for the CDR3 is TGTGCCAGCAGCGGGTCCGGGACAGGGGTTTACAATGAGCAGTTCTTC. It encodes CASSGSGTGVYNEQFF.

The J gene is TRBJ1-5, the V gene TRBV27; 11 bases match TRBD1. V lost 5 bases, J lost 6 bases, and 3 bases stayed unmatched. The CDR3 totals 14 residues. Germline V CDR1 and CDR2: MNHEY, SMNVEV (reference sequence). CDR3 nucleotides: TGTGCCAGCAGTGCAGGGACAGGGGGTCAGCCCCAGCATTTT. Translating it yields CASSAGTGGQPQHF.

V is TRBV9 and J is TRBJ2-5; D may be TRBD2 (6 bases). This CDR3 has 14 amino acids. V lost 0 bases to trimming and J lost 2 bases, with 8 bases between them. Germline lookup yields CDR1 SGDLS and CDR2 YYNGEE. The CDR3 DNA follows: TGTGCCAGCAGCGTAGGGGGGGTGCAAGAGACCCAGTACTTC. It codes for CASSVGGVQETQYF.

The rearrangement joins TRBV19 to TRBJ1-1, with TRBD1 matching over 9 bases. This CDR3 region has 15 residues. V was pared by 6 bases and J by 1 base, with 6 bases of the junction left unmatched. Germline V lookup: CDR1 LNHDA, CDR2 SQIVND (reference sequence). The chain's CDR3 is CASRNRGRGNTEAFF. The CDR3 region has the DNA TGTGCCAGTAGAAACAGGGGGCGAGGGAACACTGAAGCTTTCTTT.

This clone showed up just once. V gene TRBV27 combines with J gene TRBJ2-1; 8 nucleotides agree with TRBD2. The CDR3 loop spans 16 amino acids. After removal of 6 bases from V and 1 base from J, the junction contained 8 bases not matched to a gene. Germline assignment: CDR1 MNHEY and CDR2 SMNVEV (reference sequence). DNA for the CDR3: TGTGCCAGCAGCCGTGTAGCGGGGTTTTCCTACAATGAGCAGTTCTTC. It specifies CASSRVAGFSYNEQFF.

The chain has TRBV30 and TRBJ2-4, with D tentatively TRBD1 (5 bases). The CDR3 is 16 residues long. Germline lookup yields CDR1 GTSNPN and CDR2 SVGIG (reference sequence). Trimming left V 0 bases short and J 1 base short, with 13 bases between. CDR3 sequence (DNA): TGTGCCTGGAGTGTAAAAGGGGCGCAGGCCAAAAACATTCAGTACTTC. This gives the protein CAWSVKGAQAKNIQYF.

The chain has TRBV5-6 and TRBJ2-1, with TRBD2 matching 8 bases. Germline V gene data show CDR1 as SGHDT and CDR2 as YYEEEE. V lost 4 bases, J lost 6 bases, and 12 bases stayed unmatched. This CDR3 is 16 amino acids long. The CDR3 loop reads CASSDGTRRWGNEQFF. Here the CDR3 DNA reads TGTGCCAGCAGCGATGGGACTAGACGGTGGGGCAATGAGCAGTTCTTC.

The CDR3 DNA is TGCAGCGTTGAAGGGGGGGTAGACTCCTACGAGCAGTACTTC. Translation gives CSVEGGVDSYEQYF. This chain uses TRBV29-1 with TRBJ2-7; D possibly corresponds to TRBD2 (6 bases). The CDR3 totals 14 residues. V gave up 1 base and J gave up 0 bases, with 10 bases separating them. The germline CDR1 and CDR2 sequences are SQVTM and ANQGSEA.

The gene calls are TRBV7-3 and TRBJ1-1; no firm D call. There are 14 residues in the CDR3. CDR1 SGHTA and CDR2 FQGTGA come from the germline V gene. Deletions cut 0 bases from V and 1 base from J, with 6 bases between. The chain's CDR3 is CASSLTSGNTEAFF. CDR3 coding DNA: TGTGCCAGCAGCTTAACTTCGGGGAACACTGAAGCTTTCTTT.